The 26 T cell receptor beta chains below all came from one sample that was sequenced in a study of OX40 agonist ivuxolimab in advanced cancers. The data were produced by immunoSEQ multiplex PCR, yet TCRdb's version contains in-frame clones alone and is incomplete. The data hold under 75,000 clones, with roughly nine tenths observed a single time. Sequencing was performed on CD4+ or CD8+ T cells sorted from blood, taken in a trial of the OX40 agonist ivuxolimab. The receptors originated from an adult with an advanced solid tumor such as melanoma, head and neck, liver or kidney cancer.

The J gene is TRBJ2-7, the V gene TRBV4-1, with a weak D call TRBD2 (6 bases). Germline CDR1 reads MGHRA; CDR2 reads YSYEKL. The CDR3 sequence is 16 residues long. Deletions cut 0 bases from V and 4 bases from J, with 16 bases between. CDR3 sequence: CASSQDQAGTVYEQYF. The CDR3 DNA reads TGCGCCAGCAGCCAAGATCAGGCAGGGACTGTGTACGAGCAGTACTTC.

J is TRBJ2-2 and V is TRBV4-1; TRBD2 is a possible D gene (6 bases). The V end was cut by 0 bases, the J end by 0 bases, with 11 bases between. CDR1 and CDR2 (germline): MGHRA, YSYEKL. The CDR3 is 17 residues long. The CDR3 reads CASSQDGSGANTGELFF. The CDR3 bases are TGCGCCAGCAGCCAAGATGGTTCGGGAGCGAACACCGGGGAGCTGTTTTTT.

The chain couples TRBV19 to TRBJ1-2, with D hard to call. The CDR3 is 11 amino acids. CDR1 and CDR2 (germline): LNHDA, SQIVND (reference sequence). V shed 6 bases and J shed 8 bases, with 10 bases lying between them. As DNA, the CDR3 is TGTGCCAGTAGGAAGGGAGGAGGCTACACCTTC. Amino acid sequence: CASRKGGGYTF. The full variable domain, its missing parts supplied by reference TRBV19 and TRBJ1-2, is DGGITQSPKYLFRKEGQNVTLSCEQNLNHDAMYWYRQDPGQGLRLIYYSQIVNDFQKGDIAEGYSVSREKKESFPLTVTSAQKNPTAFYLCASRKGGGYTFGSGTRLTVV.

The chain couples TRBV10-3 to TRBJ2-1; 14 bases match TRBD2. There are 14 residues in the CDR3. CDR1 and CDR2 from the germline V gene are ENHRY and SYGVKD. With 6 bases clipped from V and 10 bases from J, the junction kept 5 bases outside the gene matches. CDR3 loop: CAIRPGLAGEEQFF. The CDR3 bases are TGTGCCATCAGACCGGGACTAGCGGGGGAGGAGCAGTTCTTC.

The chain couples TRBV28 to TRBJ2-5, with D unclear. The CDR3 covers 20 residues. V was shortened by 1 base and J by 4 bases, with 28 bases between the two germline ends. Per germline, CDR1 MDHEN and CDR2 SYDVKM. The CDR3 bases are TGTGCCAGCAGTTTATTATTCGGCTTGGGCTATGGGGAATCGAGAGAGACCCAGTACTTC. Its translation: CASSLLFGLGYGESRETQYF. Based on the CDR3 plus reference TRBV28 and TRBJ2-5, the full variable domain is DVKVTQSSRYLVKRTGEKVFLECVQDMDHENMFWYRQDPGLGLRLIYFSYDVKMKEKGDIPEGYSVSREKKERFSLILESASTNQTSMYLCASSLLFGLGYGESRETQYFGPGTRLLVL.

This chain connects TRBV27 to TRBJ2-7; D is undetermined. The V end was cut by 3 bases, the J end by 2 bases, with 17 bases between. Germline lookup yields CDR1 MNHEY and CDR2 SMNVEV (reference sequence). The CDR3 extends over 16 amino acids. The CDR3 spells CASSFQPRWGTYEQYF. CDR3 nucleotides: TGTGCCAGCAGTTTTCAGCCTCGGTGGGGAACCTACGAGCAGTACTTC.

The chain has TRBV13 and TRBJ2-1, with a weak D call TRBD1 (5 bases). CDR3 length equals 13 residues. The V and J ends lost 4 bases and 9 bases respectively, with 13 bases between them. CDR1 and CDR2 (germline): PRHDT, FYEKMQ (reference sequence). In DNA form, the CDR3 reads TGTGCCAGCAGCTCCCCAGCAGGGCGTGAGCAGTTCTTC. Its protein product is CASSSPAGREQFF.

The chain is built from TRBV5-4 and TRBJ2-3; TRBD1 is a possible D gene (6 bases). The germline V gene has CDR1 SGHNT and CDR2 YYREEE (reference sequence). The V and J ends lost 1 base and 2 bases respectively, with 11 bases between them. CDR3 length: 15 residues. CDR3 sequence (DNA): TGTGCCAGCAGCTTGTCGGCAGGGGCCACAGATACGCAGTATTTT. Its protein is CASSLSAGATDTQYF.

The chain is built from TRBV28 and TRBJ1-1; 8 bases map to TRBD1. The CDR3 spans 14 residues. V lost 4 bases, J lost 0 bases, and 1 base stayed unmatched. From germline, CDR1 is MDHEN and CDR2 SYDVKM. In DNA form, the CDR3 reads TGTGCCAGCAGTTACAGGGGGATGAACACTGAAGCTTTCTTT. This encodes CASSYRGMNTEAFF.

The V gene is TRBV11-2, the J gene TRBJ2-7; D uncertain. The V gene's germline CDR1 is SGHAT and CDR2 FQNNGV. This CDR3 has 13 amino acids. Trimming shortened V by 1 base and J by 5 bases, and 9 bases separated the two germline ends. CDR3 in amino acids: CASSLVYGNEQYF. CDR3 nucleotides: TGTGCCAGCAGCTTAGTTTATGGTAACGAGCAGTACTTC.

The V call is TRBV11-2, the J call TRBJ2-5; D is uncertain. This CDR3 region has 15 residues. CDR1 is SGHAT, CDR2 FQNNGV, per germline. With 3 bases removed from V and 3 bases from J, the gap between germline ends came to 14 bases. In DNA, the CDR3 is TGTGCCAGCAGCTTTTGGAGAGGCGGAAAAGAGACCCAGTACTTC. It yields the protein CASSFWRGGKETQYF. Based on the CDR3 plus reference TRBV11-2 and TRBJ2-5, the full variable domain is EAGVAQSPRYKIIEKRQSVAFWCNPISGHATLYWYQQILGQGPKLLIQFQNNGVVDDSQLPKDRFSAERLKGVDSTLKIQPAKLEDSAVYLCASSFWRGGKETQYFGPGTRLLVL.

The chain employs TRBV29-1 and TRBJ2-2; TRBD2 might be the D (6 bases). Germline CDR1 reads SQVTM; CDR2 reads ANQGSEA. The CDR3 totals 14 residues. Trimming removed 6 bases from V and 1 base from J, with 12 bases in between. The CDR3 DNA reads as TGCAGCGTCCGCCTGGGAGGGAACACCGGGGAGCTGTTTTTT. Its translation: CSVRLGGNTGELFF.

The CDR3 DNA follows: TGTGCCAGCAGCCCGCAGGCGCGCCTTGCCCCAGATACGCAGTATTTT. It translates to CASSPQARLAPDTQYF. This rearrangement joins TRBV7-3 to TRBJ2-3; D remains ambiguous. Germline assignment: CDR1 SGHTA and CDR2 FQGTGA. The ends were cut back, 5 bases at V and 4 bases at J, with 19 bases in the middle. This CDR3 region has 16 residues.

The chain recombines TRBV21-1 with TRBJ1-4. TRBV21-1 is marked as a pseudogene. CDR3 length equals 18 residues. The DNA of the CDR3 is TGTGCCAGCAGCCCCGGCGTGGGATCCGGAAAAACTAATGAAAAACTGTTTTTT. It specifies CASSPGVGSGKTNEKLFF.

To note about this clone: The same CDR3 arises from other DNA sequences in this sample as well. CDR3 nucleotides: TGTGCCAGCAGCTTAAGGGGGCCCTACGAGCAGTACTTC. Amino acids: CASSLRGPYEQYF. This chain links TRBV7-6 with TRBJ2-7; 7 bases are shared with TRBD1. CDR3 length: 13 residues. V trimming: 2 bases; J trimming: 2 bases; junction bases outside the gene matches: 0. The germline gives CDR1 SGHVS, CDR2 FNYEAQ.

The chain carries TRBV7-8 and TRBJ2-7; perhaps TRBD2 as D (5 bases). V lost 2 bases and J 3 bases, leaving 23 bases between the germline ends. CDR1 SGHVS and CDR2 FQNEAQ come from the germline V gene. The CDR3 extends over 18 amino acids. The DNA of the CDR3 is TGTGCCAGCAGCTTACGAAGTGCGCCCGGGGAAAGAAACTACGAGCAGTACTTC. It specifies CASSLRSAPGERNYEQYF. Filled out from reference TRBV7-8 and TRBJ2-7, the complete variable domain reads GAGVSQSPRYKVAKRGQDVALRCDPISGHVSLFWYQQALGQGPEFLTYFQNEAQLDKSGLPSDRFFAERPEGSVSTLKIQRTQQEDSAVYLCASSLRSAPGERNYEQYFGPGTRLTVT.

The chain couples TRBV28 to TRBJ2-1, with 7 bases that match TRBD2. J lost 0 bases, V lost 4 bases, and 12 bases had no gene match. This CDR3 is 18 amino acids long. CDR1 MDHEN and CDR2 SYDVKM come from the germline V gene. CDR3: CASSSMLRRGTSYNEQFF. In DNA, the CDR3 is TGTGCCAGCAGTTCTATGCTCAGGCGGGGGACCTCCTACAATGAGCAGTTCTTC.

The CDR3, as DNA: TGCGCCAGCAGCTTGGTGTCGGACAGCGCCTATGGCTACACCTTC. Translating gives CASSLVSDSAYGYTF. This chain links TRBV5-1 with TRBJ1-2; D might be TRBD1 (6 bases). With 0 bases removed from V and 4 bases from J, the gap between germline ends came to 13 bases. Germline V gives CDR1 SGHRS, CDR2 YFSETQ. There are 15 residues in the CDR3.

The V call is TRBV18, the J call TRBJ2-7; 10 positions match TRBD2. Looked up from germline, CDR1 is KGHSH and CDR2 is LQKENI. There are 17 residues in the CDR3. V was pared by 2 bases and J by 2 bases, with 9 bases of the junction left unmatched. For the CDR3, the DNA is TGTGCCAGCTCACCATACCCAGCGGGAGGGAGTGCCTACGAGCAGTACTTC. Its translation is CASSPYPAGGSAYEQYF.

The rearrangement joins TRBV5-6 to TRBJ2-2; D is perhaps TRBD1 (6 bases). V was pared by 0 bases and J by 7 bases, with 16 bases between. In germline, CDR1 is SGHDT, CDR2 YYEEEE. The CDR3 has 16 residues. DNA for the CDR3: TGTGCCAGCAGCTTGGTTACACAGGGATGGGGCGGGGAGCTGTTTTTT. It translates to CASSLVTQGWGGELFF.

This clone showed up just once. The genes are TRBV2 and TRBJ2-5; 8 positions agree with TRBD1. The J call is doubtful: the DNA matches TRBJ2-7 better. CDR1 SNHLY and CDR2 FYNNEI come from the germline V gene. The CDR3 is made up of 16 amino acids. The CDR3 is CASSEFAGTGGYEQYF. CDR3 DNA sequence: TGTGCCAGCAGTGAATTCGCCGGGACAGGAGGATACGAGCAGTACTTC.

The genes are TRBV2 and TRBJ2-7; TRBD1 matches 8 bases. With 8 bases clipped from V and 2 bases from J, the junction kept 2 bases outside the gene matches. Germline loops: CDR1 SNHLY, CDR2 FYNNEI. The CDR3 runs to 12 residues. The DNA of the CDR3 is TGTGCCAGCTCGGACAGGGCCTACGAGCAGTACTTC. This codes for CASSDRAYEQYF.

Regarding this clone: Other DNA sequences in this sample translate to the same CDR3. This chain links TRBV11-3 with TRBJ2-3; weak D call: TRBD1 (6 bases). Germline CDR1 and CDR2: SGHNT and YENEEA. V dropped 2 bases and J dropped 5 bases, with 8 bases sitting between them. There are 13 residues in the CDR3. The CDR3 protein is CASSLQGGDTQYF. CDR3 nucleotides: TGTGCCAGCAGCTTACAAGGGGGAGATACGCAGTATTTT.

The chain has TRBV2 and TRBJ1-1, with D perhaps TRBD1 (5 bases). Between the trimmed V and J ends, which lost 5 bases and 10 bases, there was a span of 11 bases. Germline V gene lookup returns CDR1 SNHLY and CDR2 FYNNEI. CDR3 length equals 11 residues. The CDR3 reads CASSILGGAFF. The CDR3 DNA sequence: TGTGCCAGCAGTATCCTTGGGGGAGCTTTCTTT.

The chain recombines TRBV7-9 with TRBJ1-2; possible D gene TRBD1, 6 bases. CDR3 length: 14 residues. Germline CDR1 SEHNR, CDR2 FQNEAQ (reference sequence). The V end was cut by 5 bases, the J end by 4 bases, with 14 bases between. The DNA for the CDR3 is TGTGCCAGCAGCCTGGGGGGCCCTTTCTATGGCTACACCTTC. Amino acid sequence: CASSLGGPFYGYTF.

This sequence joins TRBV28 and TRBJ2-7; the D is unclear. Looked up from germline, CDR1 is MDHEN and CDR2 is SYDVKM. The V end lost 4 bases, the J end lost 1 base, and 11 bases lay between the germline ends. This CDR3 is built from 14 residues. The CDR3 nucleotides read TGTGCCAGCAGTTCCCCCCCACAATCCTACGAGCAGTACTTC. Translated: CASSSPPQSYEQYF.